These 9 T cell receptor beta chains share one sample of origin, sequenced in a study of cytomegalovirus exposure and HLA in healthy donors (dated by TCRdb to about 2017). Library preparation was by the immunoSEQ multiplex PCR assay. The multiplex PCR relied on a mix of 60 forward primers for TCR Vbeta segments and 13 reverse primers for TCR Jbeta segments. Here the immuneACCESS table is served through TCRdb, limited to in-frame sequences with V and J called. Missing clones are a known gap in these copies; in checked studies unresolved V genes cover under half, and the rest lacks a known reason. The sample profile shows approximately 110,000 clones; 76% of them were found once. Of the sample, roughly 8% is held by the ten largest clones. The sample consisted of PBMCs. These receptors were obtained from a woman aged 50 to 60 in good health and CMV-seropositive.

The chain links TRBV5-1 to TRBJ2-7; 7 nucleotides agree with TRBD1. Germline assignment: CDR1 SGHRS and CDR2 YFSETQ. V shed 1 base, J shed 2 bases, and the junction held 0 bases outside the gene matches. The CDR3 is 13 residues long. CDR3 loop: CASSLTGAYEQYF. In DNA form, the CDR3 reads TGCGCCAGCAGCTTGACAGGGGCCTACGAGCAGTACTTC. Looking up the rest from reference TRBV5-1 and TRBJ2-7 gives the full variable domain: KAGVTQTPRYLIKTRGQQVTLSCSPISGHRSVSWYQQTPGQGLQFLFEYFSETQRNKGNFPGRFSGRQFSNSRSEMNVSTLELGDSALYLCASSLTGAYEQYFGPGTRLTVT.

The rearrangement joins TRBV9 to TRBJ2-5, with 7 bases identical to TRBD2. With 0 bases clipped from V and 2 bases from J, the junction kept 13 bases outside the gene matches. This CDR3 is built from 18 residues. In germline, CDR1 is SGDLS, CDR2 YYNGEE. Written as DNA, the CDR3 is TGTGCCAGCAGCGTAGCCCCAAGTGGGGGGGGGATTCAAGAGACCCAGTACTTC. This encodes CASSVAPSGGGIQETQYF.

CDR3 bases: TGTGCCAGCAGCTCCTCGCGGCTAGTCACCGGGGAGCTGTTTTTT. It is translated as CASSSSRLVTGELFF. The rearrangement joins TRBV7-9 to TRBJ2-2; D gene uncertain. The length of the CDR3 is 15 residues. Trimming took off 4 bases at V and 4 bases at J, with 13 bases between the two ends. Looked up from germline, CDR1 is SEHNR and CDR2 is FQNEAQ (reference sequence).

V and J are TRBV2 and TRBJ2-7; the match to TRBD2 covers 11 bases. J gave up 1 base and V 6 bases, and 8 bases lay outside the gene matches. This CDR3 region has 16 residues. Germline assignment: CDR1 SNHLY and CDR2 FYNNEI. The CDR3 protein is CASSYTSGRMSYEQYF. The DNA for the CDR3 is TGTGCCAGCAGCTACACTAGCGGGAGAATGTCCTACGAGCAGTACTTC.

V and J are TRBV7-2 and TRBJ1-2; 9 bases fit TRBD1. Losses at the gene ends were 5 bases for V and 4 bases for J; bases not matched to a gene: 14. In germline, CDR1 is SGHTA, CDR2 FQGNSA. The CDR3 contains 17 residues. Here the CDR3 DNA reads TGTGCCAGCAGCCCATACAGGGGGCAGGGCCAGGGCTATGGCTACACCTTC. Protein sequence: CASSPYRGQGQGYGYTF.

CDR3 nucleotide sequence: TGTGCCAGCAGTACAACAGGGGCCGGGAAGACCCAGTACTTC. Translating it yields CASSTTGAGKTQYF. The genes are TRBV6-6 and TRBJ2-5, with 7 bases identical to TRBD1. Trimming removed 5 bases from V and 6 bases from J; junction bases left unmatched: 9. Germline V gene sequence: CDR1 MNHNY, CDR2 SVGAGI (reference sequence). CDR3 length: 14 residues.

This clone was seen more than once but under ten times. This rearrangement joins TRBV29-1 to TRBJ2-7, with D maybe TRBD2 (5 bases). Per germline, CDR1 SQVTM and CDR2 ANQGSEA. Trimming stripped 6 bases from V and 3 bases from J, with 9 bases between. The CDR3 is made up of 11 amino acids. The DNA of the CDR3 is TGCAGCGTGGCCGGGAACTACGAGCAGTACTTC. The encoded protein is CSVAGNYEQYF.

This chain connects TRBV7-8 to TRBJ2-5; D gene uncertain. The germline CDR1 and CDR2 sequences are SGHVS and FQNEAQ. CDR3 size: 15 residues. Between the trimmed V and J ends, which lost 2 bases and 1 base, there was a span of 11 bases. The CDR3 loop is CASSLITAGQETQYF. The CDR3 DNA is TGTGCCAGCAGCTTAATAACGGCAGGCCAAGAGACCCAGTACTTC.

This clone was counted a few times. The CDR3 here is CATKWGDYGYTF. Here the CDR3 DNA reads TGTGCCACAAAATGGGGGGACTATGGCTACACCTTC. The V and J genes are TRBV10-3 and TRBJ1-2, with D possibly being TRBD1 (5 bases). Per germline, CDR1 ENHRY and CDR2 SYGVKD. With 10 bases removed from V and 3 bases from J, the gap between germline ends came to 12 bases. The CDR3 consists of 12 residues.